The next 14 T cell receptor beta chains were all read from a single sample in a study of blood T cell repertoires in COVID-19. This table comes from immunoSEQ multiplex PCR, and its TCRdb copy is limited to in-frame clones, with some not included. The sample includes some 110,000 clones, just under 85% of them seen just once. Sequenced sample: peripheral blood. These receptors originate from a man in his sixties or seventies with active or convalescent COVID-19.

This chain joins TRBV3-1 (or the pseudogene TRBV3-2) and TRBJ1-3; 7 bases match TRBD1. V dropped 3 bases and J dropped 1; count of bases not matched to a gene: 6. The CDR3 sequence is 16 residues long. Germline assignment: CDR1 LGHDT and CDR2 YNNKEL (reference sequence). The CDR3 is CASSHAGGYSGNTIYF. CDR3 DNA: TGTGCCAGCAGCCATGCAGGGGGGTATTCTGGAAACACCATATATTTT.

V gene TRBV19 combines with J gene TRBJ1-1; D is unclear. Germline V CDR1 and CDR2: LNHDA, SQIVND (reference sequence). Trimming left V 3 bases short and J 0 bases short, with 17 bases between. This CDR3 has 17 residues. CDR3: CASSISGPLGVNTEAFF. As DNA, the CDR3 is TGTGCCAGTAGTATTAGCGGGCCGCTTGGGGTGAACACTGAAGCTTTCTTT.

The chain's CDR3 is CASSTLLAGGISYEQYF. The CDR3, as DNA: TGTGCCAGCAGCACCCTACTAGCGGGGGGCATCTCCTACGAGCAGTACTTC. The V call is TRBV7-2, the J call TRBJ2-7; 12 nucleotides align to TRBD2. The CDR3 consists of 17 residues. Germline values: CDR1 SGHTA, CDR2 FQGNSA. V was pared by 5 bases and J by 0 bases, with 8 bases of the junction left unmatched.

This clone was counted a single time. The chain uses TRBV11-3 and TRBJ2-2; 7 bases fit TRBD2. This CDR3 contains 16 residues. From germline, CDR1 is SGHNT and CDR2 YENEEA. V shed 3 bases and J 5 bases; nucleotides not matched to a gene: 9. This CDR3 reads CASSLGGGPFTGELFF. CDR3 DNA: TGTGCCAGCAGCTTGGGGGGAGGGCCATTTACCGGGGAGCTGTTTTTT.

J is TRBJ2-5 and V is TRBV7-2; D is unresolved. Germline CDR1 is SGHTA and CDR2 is FQGNSA. Between the trimmed V and J ends, which lost 1 base and 7 bases, there was a span of 16 bases. This CDR3 is built from 15 residues. The CDR3 region has the DNA TGTGCCAGCAGCTTAGTAGAGACTCCTATGGGGACCCAGTACTTC. It encodes CASSLVETPMGTQYF.

Worth noting for this clone: This sample also contains other DNA sequences that code for the same CDR3. The V gene is TRBV20-1, the J gene TRBJ1-5, with a possible D match to TRBD1 (5 bases). The CDR3 runs 13 residues. V lost 3 bases, J lost 7 bases, and 13 bases lay in between. Per the germline V gene, CDR1 is DFQATT and CDR2 is SNEGSKA (reference sequence). CDR3 loop: CSASLGVGQPQHF. The CDR3 nucleotides read TGCAGTGCTAGTCTAGGGGTCGGGCAGCCCCAGCATTTT.

The table lists this clone with a few counts. The genes are TRBV7-3 and TRBJ1-2; 10 nucleotides agree with TRBD1. V was pared by 5 bases and J by 5 bases, with 2 bases of the junction left unmatched. Germline assignment: CDR1 SGHTA and CDR2 FQGTGA. The CDR3 runs 13 residues. The CDR3 region has the DNA TGTGCCAGCAGCCGGGGACAGGGGTATGGCTACACCTTC. Amino acid sequence: CASSRGQGYGYTF.

The chain employs TRBV5-5 and TRBJ2-1; 9 positions agree with TRBD2. The V gene's germline CDR1 is SGHKS and CDR2 YYEKEE (reference sequence). The length of the CDR3 is 13 residues. V lost 5 bases and J lost 9; bases outside the gene matches: 6. The CDR3 nucleotides are TGTGCCAGCAGTCTCTTTAGCGGGGGTGAGCAGTTCTTC. Encoded protein: CASSLFSGGEQFF.

The gene calls are TRBV18 and TRBJ2-7; D perhaps matches TRBD2 (6 bases). The germline gives CDR1 KGHSH, CDR2 LQKENI. Trimming removed 3 bases at V and 1 base at J, with 13 bases between. The CDR3 covers 15 residues. The CDR3 DNA follows: TGTGCCAGCTCACCGACCTTGGGAGGATCCTACGAGCAGTACTTC. Translating gives CASSPTLGGSYEQYF.

V is TRBV24-1 and J is TRBJ2-5; 9 bases match TRBD1. V was clipped by 4 bases and J by 5 bases; unmatched bases: 7. The CDR3 runs to 15 residues. Germline V gene data show CDR1 as KGHDR and CDR2 as SFDVKD. The chain's CDR3 is CATSEGQGGWETQYF. In nucleotides, the CDR3 is TGTGCCACCAGTGAGGGACAGGGAGGGTGGGAGACCCAGTACTTC.

V and J are TRBV28 and TRBJ2-7; 10 nucleotides agree with TRBD1. Germline trimming cut 6 bases from V and 4 bases from J; bases unmatched to any gene: 9. CDR1 and CDR2 (germline): MDHEN, SYDVKM. The CDR3 covers 15 residues. CDR3 region: CASSPAGTGVYEQYF. In nucleotides, the CDR3 is TGTGCCAGCAGCCCAGCCGGGACAGGGGTTTACGAGCAGTACTTC.

The rearrangement uses TRBV5-1 and TRBJ2-3, with 10 bases lining up with TRBD2. Germline values: CDR1 SGHRS, CDR2 YFSETQ. The CDR3 runs to 18 residues. V was clipped by 0 bases and J by 4 bases; unmatched bases: 11. The DNA for the CDR3 is TGCGCCAGCAGCTTGGAGATAGCGGGGGGAAGTAGCGCAGATACGCAGTATTTT. Protein sequence: CASSLEIAGGSSADTQYF.

The J gene is TRBJ1-1, the V gene TRBV18; D gene uncertain. Per germline, CDR1 KGHSH and CDR2 LQKENI. Between the trimmed V and J ends, which lost 6 bases and 3 bases, there was a span of 14 bases. The CDR3 sequence is 14 residues long. CDR3 in amino acids: CASSMSPGDTEAFF. The CDR3 coding sequence is TGTGCCAGCTCTATGTCCCCGGGTGACACTGAAGCTTTCTTT.

The chain uses TRBV2 and TRBJ1-5, with 8 bases fitting TRBD1. Trimming cost V 11 bases and J 6 bases; bases outside gene matches: 9. CDR1 and CDR2 from the germline V gene are SNHLY and FYNNEI. The CDR3 is made up of 13 amino acids. The CDR3 spells CAGGTGVGQPQHF. The CDR3 nucleotides are TGTGCCGGAGGGACAGGCGTGGGTCAGCCCCAGCATTTT.